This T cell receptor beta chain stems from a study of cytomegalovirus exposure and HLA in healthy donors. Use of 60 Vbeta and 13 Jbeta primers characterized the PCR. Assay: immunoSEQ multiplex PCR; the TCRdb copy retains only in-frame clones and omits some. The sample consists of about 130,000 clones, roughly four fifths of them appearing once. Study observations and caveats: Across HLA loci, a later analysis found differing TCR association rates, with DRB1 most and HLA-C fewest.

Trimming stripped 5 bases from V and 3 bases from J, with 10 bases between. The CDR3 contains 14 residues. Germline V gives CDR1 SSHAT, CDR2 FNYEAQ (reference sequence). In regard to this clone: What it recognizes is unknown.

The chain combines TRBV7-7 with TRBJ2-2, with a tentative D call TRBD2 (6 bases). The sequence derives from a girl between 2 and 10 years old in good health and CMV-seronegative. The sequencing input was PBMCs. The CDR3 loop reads CASSLDYYTGELFF. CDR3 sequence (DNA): TGTGCCAGCAGCCTGGACTACTACACCGGGGAGCTGTTTTTT. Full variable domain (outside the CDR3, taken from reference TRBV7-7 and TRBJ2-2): GAGVSQSPRYKVTKRGQDVTLRCDPISSHATLYWYQQALGQGPEFLTYFNYEAQPDKSGLPSDRFSAERPEGSISTLTIQRTEQRDSAMYRCASSLDYYTGELFFGEGSRLTVL.